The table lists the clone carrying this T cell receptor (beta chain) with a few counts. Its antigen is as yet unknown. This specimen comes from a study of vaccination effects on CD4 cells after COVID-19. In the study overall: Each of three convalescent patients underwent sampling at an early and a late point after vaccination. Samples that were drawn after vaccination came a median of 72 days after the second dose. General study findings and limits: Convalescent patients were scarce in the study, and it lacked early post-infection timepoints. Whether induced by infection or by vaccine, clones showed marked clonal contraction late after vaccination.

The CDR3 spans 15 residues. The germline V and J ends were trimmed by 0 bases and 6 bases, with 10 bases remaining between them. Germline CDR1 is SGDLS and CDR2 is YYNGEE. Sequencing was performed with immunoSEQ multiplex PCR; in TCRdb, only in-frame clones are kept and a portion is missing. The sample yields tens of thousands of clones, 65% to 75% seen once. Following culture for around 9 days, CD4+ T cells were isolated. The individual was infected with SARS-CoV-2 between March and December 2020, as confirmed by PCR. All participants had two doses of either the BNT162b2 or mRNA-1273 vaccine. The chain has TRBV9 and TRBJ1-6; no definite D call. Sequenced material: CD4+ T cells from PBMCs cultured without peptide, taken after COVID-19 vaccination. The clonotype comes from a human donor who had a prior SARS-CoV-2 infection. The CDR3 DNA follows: TGTGCCAGCAGCGTAGGTCGGGTATTTAATTCACCCCTCCACTTT. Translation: CASSVGRVFNSPLHF.